Reported below is one T cell receptor (beta chain). Assay used: immunoSEQ multiplex PCR; TCRdb lists only in-frame clones, some missing. This table holds 1.5 million to 2.5 million clones, just under 95% found once. This entry comes from a study of shared clonotypes between healthy human individuals. Germline V lookup: CDR1 SEHNR, CDR2 FQNEAQ (reference sequence). CDR3 length: 15 amino acids. The J segment lost 2 bases and the V segment lost 4 bases, leaving 6 bases of the junction unmatched. Naive CD8 cells comprised CD45RO-negative, CCR7-positively selected cells, excluding terminally differentiated effector memory CD45RA+ cells.

The sequenced sample consisted of naive CD8+ T cells sorted from blood. This chain uses TRBV7-9 with TRBJ2-7, with 9 bases that match TRBD1. The clonotype originates from a man aged 18 to 29 in good health. In nucleotides, the CDR3 is TGTGCCAGCAGCTCAACAGGGGGCCACACCTACGAGCAGTACTTC. Protein: CASSSTGGHTYEQYF. The variable domain in full, with the rest retrieved from reference TRBV7-9 and TRBJ2-7, is DTGVSQNPRHKITKRGQNVTFRCDPISEHNRLYWYRQTLGQGPEFLTYFQNEAQLEKSRLLSDRFSAERPKGSFSTLEIQRTEQGDSAMYLCASSSTGGHTYEQYFGPGTRLTVT.